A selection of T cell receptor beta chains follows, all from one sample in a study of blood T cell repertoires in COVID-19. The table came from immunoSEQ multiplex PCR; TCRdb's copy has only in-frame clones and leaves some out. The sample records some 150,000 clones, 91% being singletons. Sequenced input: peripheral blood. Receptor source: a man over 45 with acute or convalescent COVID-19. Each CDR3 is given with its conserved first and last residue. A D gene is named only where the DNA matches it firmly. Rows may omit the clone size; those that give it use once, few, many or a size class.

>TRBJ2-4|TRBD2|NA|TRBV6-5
CASRTSGGQNIQYF
TGTGCCAGTAGGACTAGCGGGGGGCAAAACATTCAGTACTTC
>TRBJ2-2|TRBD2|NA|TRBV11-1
CASSPGLAPNTGELFF
TGTGCCAGCAGCCCTGGACTAGCCCCGAACACCGGGGAGCTGTTTTTT
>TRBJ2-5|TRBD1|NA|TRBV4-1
CASSRGDRDQETQYF
TGCGCCAGCAGCCGAGGAGACAGGGACCAAGAGACCCAGTACTTC
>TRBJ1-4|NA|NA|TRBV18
CASSLVLGTPNEKLFF
TGTGCCAGCTCACTCGTCCTCGGGACACCTAATGAAAAACTGTTTTTT
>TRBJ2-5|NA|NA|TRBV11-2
CASSQRPQETQYF
TGTGCCAGCAGTCAGCGGCCCCAAGAGACCCAGTACTTC
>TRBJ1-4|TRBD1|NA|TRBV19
CASNHRGTNEKLFF
TGTGCCAGTAACCACAGGGGGACTAATGAAAAACTGTTTTTT
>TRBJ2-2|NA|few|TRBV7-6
CASSSSGYFGGGTGELFF
TGTGCCAGCAGCAGTAGCGGGTATTTTGGGGGCGGAACCGGGGAGCTGTTTTTT
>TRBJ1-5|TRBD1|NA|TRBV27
CASSPGTGGFQPQHF
TGTGCCAGCAGCCCCGGGACAGGGGGCTTTCAGCCCCAGCATTTT
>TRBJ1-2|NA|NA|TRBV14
CASSQGWGALTYTF
TGTGCCAGCAGCCAAGGATGGGGAGCCCTAACCTACACCTTC
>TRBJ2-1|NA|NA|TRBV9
CASSVYGRADEQFF
TGTGCCAGCAGCGTCTACGGGAGAGCTGATGAGCAGTTCTTC
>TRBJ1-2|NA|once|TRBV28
CASRSGGGYTF
TGTGCCAGCAGAAGCGGGGGTGGCTACACCTTC
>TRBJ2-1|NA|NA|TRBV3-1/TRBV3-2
CASSPRRGNEQFF
TGTGCCAGCAGCCCAAGAAGGGGCAATGAGCAGTTCTTC
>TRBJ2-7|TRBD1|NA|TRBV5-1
CASSPLGAGGSEQYF
TGCGCCAGCAGCCCCCTGGGGGCAGGGGGCTCCGAGCAGTACTTC
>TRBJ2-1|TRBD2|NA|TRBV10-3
CATSQTSGGSYNEQFF
TGTGCCACATCACAGACTAGCGGGGGGTCCTACAATGAGCAGTTCTTC
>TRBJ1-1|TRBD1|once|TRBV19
CASSQGAVTEAFF
TGTGCCAGTAGTCAGGGGGCAGTCACTGAAGCTTTCTTT
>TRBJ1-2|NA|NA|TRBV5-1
CASSPSTGNYGYTF
TGCGCCAGCAGCCCTTCGACGGGAAACTATGGCTACACCTTC
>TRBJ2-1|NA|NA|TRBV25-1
CASTKGVVNEQFF
TGTGCCAGCACCAAAGGGGTTGTCAATGAGCAGTTCTTC
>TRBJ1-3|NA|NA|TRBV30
CAWRTGQSGNTIYF
TGTGCCTGGAGGACAGGACAGAGTGGAAACACCATATATTTT
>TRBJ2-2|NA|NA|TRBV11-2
CASSPQASGELFF
TGTGCCAGCAGCCCACAGGCATCTGGGGAGCTGTTTTTT
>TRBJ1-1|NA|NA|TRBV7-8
CASRSVYTEAFF
TGTGCCAGCAGGAGTGTGTACACTGAAGCTTTCTTT
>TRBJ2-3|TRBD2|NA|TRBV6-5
CATLDPRGDHTQYF
TGTGCCACCCTGGACCCCCGGGGGGACCATACGCAGTATTTT
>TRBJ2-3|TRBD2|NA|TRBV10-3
CAISSGTSGDTQYF
TGTGCCATCAGTTCCGGGACTAGCGGTGATACGCAGTATTTT
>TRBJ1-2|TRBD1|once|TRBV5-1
CASSSSGGNYGYTF
TGCGCCAGCAGTTCATCAGGGGGCAACTATGGCTACACCTTC
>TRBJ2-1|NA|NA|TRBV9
CASTVGEGRNEQFF
TGTGCCAGCACCGTTGGAGAAGGGAGGAATGAGCAGTTCTTC
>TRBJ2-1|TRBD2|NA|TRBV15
CATSRVLVKIGTSGNNEQFF
TGTGCCACCAGCAGAGTATTGGTTAAGATCGGGACTAGCGGAAACAATGAGCAGTTCTTC
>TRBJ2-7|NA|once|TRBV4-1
CASSQGGTASYEQYF
TGCGCCAGCAGCCAAGGCGGGACCGCATCCTACGAGCAGTACTTC
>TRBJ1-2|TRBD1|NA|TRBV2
CASSEGGQVRYGYTF
TGTGCCAGCAGTGAAGGAGGACAGGTTCGCTATGGCTACACCTTC